Listed below are T cell receptor beta chains from one sample, sequenced in a study of blood T cells in healthy people across ages. TCRdb itself ran the 5' RACE reads through MiXCR, one entry per CDR3 protein. The sample lists hundreds of thousands of distinct CDR3 sequences, approximately 52% occurring once. The specimen sequenced was blood. The receptors derive from an elderly woman in good health. CDR3s leave out the opening cysteine and the closing phenylalanine or tryptophan.

J,V,CDR3
TRBJ2-3,TRBV2,ASSEQGRTDTQY
TRBJ1-1,TRBV4-1,ASSQGRQGRWAEAF
TRBJ1-2,TRBV6-2/TRBV6-3,ASSYRTGVWGYT
TRBJ2-3,TRBV7-2,ASSFRALVWTGDTQY
TRBJ1-2,TRBV2,ASSVQGRKNYGYT
TRBJ2-5,TRBV15,ATSSRPYQETQY
TRBJ1-2,TRBV5-1,ASSLEPGEGYT
TRBJ2-4,TRBV4-2,ASSQDGTGSIQY
TRBJ2-1,TRBV2,ASSEGGTYNEQF
TRBJ1-1,TRBV29-1,SAVTGGLTEAF
TRBJ2-7,TRBV9,ASSVFPSQLGEQY
TRBJ1-4,TRBV18,ASSAGTANEKLF
TRBJ2-1,TRBV20-1,SARVRTSGSNEQF
TRBJ1-1,TRBV29-1,SVATREGTEAF
TRBJ2-7,TRBV7-9,ASSLLGLKY
TRBJ2-2,TRBV4-3,ASSQAQPGELF
TRBJ2-3,TRBV5-1,ASSLELPSTDTQY
TRBJ2-5,TRBV6-2/TRBV6-3,ASEDLRYQETQY
TRBJ2-1,TRBV7-7,ASSLRTSGEAGNNEQF
TRBJ2-2,TRBV12-3/TRBV12-4,ASVGDITGELF
TRBJ2-7,TRBV25-1,ASSEYGQGFYEQY
TRBJ1-5,TRBV20-1,SAREVTNQPQH
TRBJ2-5,TRBV2,ASSDFAGEQETQY
.,TRBV14,ASSQLAGATYEQY
TRBJ2-1,TRBV30,AWSVRNEQF
TRBJ1-1,TRBV12-3/TRBV12-4,ASSAWVRGQAF
TRBJ2-5,TRBV11-2,ASRDGSQETQY
TRBJ2-1,TRBV9,ASSPRKNSGVYNEQF
TRBJ2-7,TRBV29-1,SVVWGHEQY
TRBJ2-1,TRBV12-5,ASGLTATGRDEQF
.,TRBV20-1,SASKGAYEQY
TRBJ2-1,TRBV6-1,ASHLAGEETQF
TRBJ2-3,TRBV20-1,SARGLLPDTQY
TRBJ1-6,TRBV12-3/TRBV12-4,ASSLPGGSPLH
TRBJ2-3,TRBV5-1,ASRAAVVTDTQY
TRBJ2-1,TRBV6-5,ASSYYGRTANNEQF
TRBJ2-1,TRBV20-1,GATLADLYNEQF
TRBJ2-1,TRBV2,ASLSGGDSPRTNEQF
TRBJ2-1,TRBV18,ASSERTSNEQF
TRBJ1-2,TRBV7-2,ASSWTGEDGYT
.,TRBV10-3,AISEARTSGDETQY
TRBJ2-1,TRBV10-3,AISADRGPGNEQF
TRBJ1-1,TRBV6-5,ASSDRDRTEAF
TRBJ2-1,TRBV7-3,ASSSSPGQGAYSYNEQF
TRBJ2-7,TRBV5-1,ASSFTSATYEQY
TRBJ1-2,TRBV2,ASSSTAYGYT
TRBJ2-1,TRBV7-2,ASSHSDGSSYNEQF